The clone carrying this TCR beta chain was recorded at least ten times. This CDR3 spans 13 amino acids. In germline, CDR1 is SGHVS, CDR2 FNYEAQ. V dropped 1 base and J dropped 6 bases, with 7 bases sitting between them. Preparation of the TCRbeta library was carried out with unique molecular identifiers. TCRdb re-called the PCR reads through MiXCR, storing one row per CDR3 protein. The sample holds some 200,000 distinct CDR3 sequences, about 6.4% seen once. The data were obtained in a study of T-cell reconstitution after alpha-beta-depleted transplantation in children. This receptor was obtained from a human donor who donated a stem cell graft to a child with Wiskott-Aldrich syndrome. The rearrangement joins TRBV7-6 to TRBJ1-5; D uncertain. Here the sequenced sample was PBMCs from the stem cell graft donor, taken from the stem cell graft. The CDR3 nucleotides read TGTGCCAGCAGCTTAGGTCCGTCTCAGCCCCAGCATTTT. Translated: CASSLGPSQPQHF. Filled out from reference TRBV7-6 and TRBJ1-5, the complete variable domain reads GAGVSQSPRYKVTKRGQDVALRCDPISGHVSLYWYRQALGQGPEFLTYFNYEAQQDKSGLPNDRFSAERPEGSISTLTIQRTEQRDSAMYRCASSLGPSQPQHFGDGTRLSIL.